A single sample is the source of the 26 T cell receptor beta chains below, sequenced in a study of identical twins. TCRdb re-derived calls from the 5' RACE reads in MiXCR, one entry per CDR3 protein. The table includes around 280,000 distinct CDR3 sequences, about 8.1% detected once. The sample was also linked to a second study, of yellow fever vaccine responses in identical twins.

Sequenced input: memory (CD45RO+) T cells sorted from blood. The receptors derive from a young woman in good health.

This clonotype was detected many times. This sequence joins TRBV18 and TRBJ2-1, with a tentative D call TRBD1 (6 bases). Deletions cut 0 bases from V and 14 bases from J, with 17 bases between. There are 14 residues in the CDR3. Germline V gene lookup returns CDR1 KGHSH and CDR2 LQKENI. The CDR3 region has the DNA TGTGCCAGCTCACCACCCTCCAGTCAGGGGTGGAAGTTCTTC. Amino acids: CASSPPSSQGWKFF.

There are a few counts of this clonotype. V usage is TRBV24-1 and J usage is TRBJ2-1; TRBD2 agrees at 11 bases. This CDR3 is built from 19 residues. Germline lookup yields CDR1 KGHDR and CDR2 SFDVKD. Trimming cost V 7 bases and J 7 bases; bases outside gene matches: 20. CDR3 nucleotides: TGTGCCACCAGCGGCGTTTTTGAATCGGCGGCTAGCGGGAGGAATGAGCAGTTCTTC. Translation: CATSGVFESAASGRNEQFF.

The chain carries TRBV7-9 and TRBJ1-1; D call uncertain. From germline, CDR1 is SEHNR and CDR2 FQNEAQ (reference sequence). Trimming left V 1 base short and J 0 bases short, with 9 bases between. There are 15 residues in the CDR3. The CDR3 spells CASSLVVAMNTEAFF. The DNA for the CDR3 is TGTGCCAGCAGCTTAGTTGTAGCGATGAACACTGAAGCTTTCTTT.

The CDR3 loop reads CASSPAGTTNYGYTF. The CDR3 DNA reads as TGTGCCAGCTCACCGGCCGGGACGACTAACTATGGCTACACCTTC. The chain has TRBV18 and TRBJ1-2, with TRBD1 as a possible D gene (5 bases). The germline gives CDR1 KGHSH, CDR2 LQKENI. Trimming left V 3 bases short and J 0 bases short, with 11 bases between. CDR3 length: 15 residues.

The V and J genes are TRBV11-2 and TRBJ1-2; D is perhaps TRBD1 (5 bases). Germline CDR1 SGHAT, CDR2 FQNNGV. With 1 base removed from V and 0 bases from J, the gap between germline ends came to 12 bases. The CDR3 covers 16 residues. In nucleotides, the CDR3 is TGTGCCAGCAGCTTAGTGGTTTCAGGGACTAACTATGGCTACACCTTC. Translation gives CASSLVVSGTNYGYTF. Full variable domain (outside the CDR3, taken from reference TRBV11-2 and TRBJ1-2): EAGVAQSPRYKIIEKRQSVAFWCNPISGHATLYWYQQILGQGPKLLIQFQNNGVVDDSQLPKDRFSAERLKGVDSTLKIQPAKLEDSAVYLCASSLVVSGTNYGYTFGSGTRLTVV.

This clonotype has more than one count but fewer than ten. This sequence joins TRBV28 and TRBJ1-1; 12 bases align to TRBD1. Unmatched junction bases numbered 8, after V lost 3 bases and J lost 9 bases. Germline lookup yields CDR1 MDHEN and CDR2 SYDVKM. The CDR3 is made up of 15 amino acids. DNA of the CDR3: TGTGCCAGCAGTTTTGGGGACAGGGGGCCCGGAAAAGCTTTCTTT. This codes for CASSFGDRGPGKAFF.

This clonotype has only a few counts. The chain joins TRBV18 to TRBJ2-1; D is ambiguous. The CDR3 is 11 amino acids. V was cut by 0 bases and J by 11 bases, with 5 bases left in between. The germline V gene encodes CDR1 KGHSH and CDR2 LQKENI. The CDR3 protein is CASSPPGKQFF. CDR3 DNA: TGTGCCAGCTCACCACCTGGCAAGCAGTTCTTC.

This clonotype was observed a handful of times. The CDR3 loop is CASSDPDRGESGELFF. DNA for the CDR3: TGTGCCAGCAGTGACCCGGACAGGGGCGAGAGCGGGGAGCTGTTTTTT. The V gene is TRBV27, the J gene TRBJ2-2, with 9 bases fitting TRBD1. V shed 5 bases and J 7 bases; nucleotides not matched to a gene: 11. Germline CDR1 is MNHEY and CDR2 is SMNVEV (reference sequence). The CDR3 totals 16 residues.

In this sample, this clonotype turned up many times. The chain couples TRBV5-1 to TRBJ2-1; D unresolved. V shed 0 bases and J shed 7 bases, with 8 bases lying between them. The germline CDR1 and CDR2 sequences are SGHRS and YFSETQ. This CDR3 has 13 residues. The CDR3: CASSLGPPNEQFF. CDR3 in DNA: TGCGCCAGCAGCTTGGGACCCCCGAATGAGCAGTTCTTC.

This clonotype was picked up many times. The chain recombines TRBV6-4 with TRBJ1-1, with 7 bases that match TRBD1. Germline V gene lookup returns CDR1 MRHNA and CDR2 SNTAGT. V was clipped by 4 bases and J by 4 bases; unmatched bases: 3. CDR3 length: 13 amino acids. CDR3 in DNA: TGTGCCAGCAGTGCCGGGGACAGCACTGAAGCTTTCTTT. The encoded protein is CASSAGDSTEAFF.

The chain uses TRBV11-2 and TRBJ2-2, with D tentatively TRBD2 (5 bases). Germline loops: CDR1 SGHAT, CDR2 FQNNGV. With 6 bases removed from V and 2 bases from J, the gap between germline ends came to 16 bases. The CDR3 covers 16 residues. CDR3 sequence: CASRQILGSNTGELFF. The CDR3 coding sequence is TGTGCCAGCAGACAAATTCTGGGGAGTAACACCGGGGAGCTGTTTTTT.

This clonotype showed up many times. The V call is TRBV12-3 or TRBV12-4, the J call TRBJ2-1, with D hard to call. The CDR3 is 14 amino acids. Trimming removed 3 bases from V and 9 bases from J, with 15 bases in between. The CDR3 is CASSFVSVGGEQFF. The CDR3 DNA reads TGTGCCAGCAGTTTTGTGTCTGTAGGCGGTGAGCAGTTCTTC.

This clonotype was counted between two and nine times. CDR3 in DNA: TGCGCCAGCAGCTTGACTCCCAGCCGGGGTCCCAGCTCTGGGGCCAACGTCCTGACTTTC. Amino acids: CASSLTPSRGPSSGANVLTF. The gene calls are TRBV5-1 and TRBJ2-6, with D possibly matching TRBD2 (5 bases). The CDR3 is made up of 20 amino acids. CDR1 is SGHRS and CDR2 is YFSETQ in the germline V gene. Trimming pared 1 base from V and 0 bases from J, leaving 20 bases between. The whole variable domain, filled in from reference TRBV5-1 and TRBJ2-6, reads KAGVTQTPRYLIKTRGQQVTLSCSPISGHRSVSWYQQTPGQGLQFLFEYFSETQRNKGNFPGRFSGRQFSNSRSEMNVSTLELGDSALYLCASSLTPSRGPSSGANVLTFGAGSRLTVL.

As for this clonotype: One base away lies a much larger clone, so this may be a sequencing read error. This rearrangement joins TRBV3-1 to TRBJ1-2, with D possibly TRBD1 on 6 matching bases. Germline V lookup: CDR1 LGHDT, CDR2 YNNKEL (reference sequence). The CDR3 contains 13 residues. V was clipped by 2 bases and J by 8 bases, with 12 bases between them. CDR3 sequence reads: CASSQRGGRGYTF. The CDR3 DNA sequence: TGTGCCAGCAGCCAAAGAGGGGGACGCGGCTACACCTTC.

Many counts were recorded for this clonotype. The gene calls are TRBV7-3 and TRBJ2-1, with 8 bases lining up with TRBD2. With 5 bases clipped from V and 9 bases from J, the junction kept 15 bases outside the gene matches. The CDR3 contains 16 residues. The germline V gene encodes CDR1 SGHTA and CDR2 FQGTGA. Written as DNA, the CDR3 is TGTGCCAGCAGCCCAGGGATGAGCGGGAGTGTCGGTGAGCAGTTCTTC. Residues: CASSPGMSGSVGEQFF.

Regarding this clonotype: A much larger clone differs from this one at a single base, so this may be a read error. The CDR3 region has the DNA TGTGCCAGCAGCTCGGACAGGGGCCGCGGCAATAAGCAGTTCTTC. Protein sequence: CASSSDRGRGNKQFF. V and J are TRBV7-9 and TRBJ2-1; TRBD1 agrees at 9 bases. From germline, CDR1 is SEHNR and CDR2 FQNEAQ (reference sequence). The CDR3 is made up of 15 amino acids.

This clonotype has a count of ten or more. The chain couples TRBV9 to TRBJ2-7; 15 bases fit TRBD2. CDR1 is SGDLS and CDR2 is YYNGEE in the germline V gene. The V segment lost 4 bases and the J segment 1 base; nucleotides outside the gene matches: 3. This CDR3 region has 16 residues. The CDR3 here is CASSSGLAGGSYEQYF. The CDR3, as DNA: TGTGCCAGCAGCTCGGGACTAGCGGGAGGTTCCTACGAGCAGTACTTC.

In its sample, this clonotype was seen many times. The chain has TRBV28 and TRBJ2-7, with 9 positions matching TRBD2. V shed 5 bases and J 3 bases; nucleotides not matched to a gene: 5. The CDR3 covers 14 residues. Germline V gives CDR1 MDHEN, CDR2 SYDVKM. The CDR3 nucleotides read TGTGCCAGCAGTCCACGGACTAGCGACTACGAGCAGTACTTC. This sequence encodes CASSPRTSDYEQYF.

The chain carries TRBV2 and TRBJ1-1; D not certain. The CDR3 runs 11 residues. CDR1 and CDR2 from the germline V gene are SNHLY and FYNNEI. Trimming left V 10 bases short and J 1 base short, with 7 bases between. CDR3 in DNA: TGTGCCACCCCAGAGAACACTGAAGCTTTCTTT. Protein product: CATPENTEAFF.

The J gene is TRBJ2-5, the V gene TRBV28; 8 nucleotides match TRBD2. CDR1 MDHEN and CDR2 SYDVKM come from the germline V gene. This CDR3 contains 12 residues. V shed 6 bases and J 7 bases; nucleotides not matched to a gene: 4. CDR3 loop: CASRRRGGTQYF. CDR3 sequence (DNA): TGTGCCAGCAGGCGACGGGGGGGGACCCAGTACTTC.

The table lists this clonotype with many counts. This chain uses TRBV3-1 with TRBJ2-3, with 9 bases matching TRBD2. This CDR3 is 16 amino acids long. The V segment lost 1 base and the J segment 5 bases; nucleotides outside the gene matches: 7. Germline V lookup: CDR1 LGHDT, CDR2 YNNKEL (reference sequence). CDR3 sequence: CASSQGLAVLGDTQYF. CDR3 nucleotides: TGTGCCAGCAGCCAAGGACTAGCGGTTCTTGGAGATACGCAGTATTTT.

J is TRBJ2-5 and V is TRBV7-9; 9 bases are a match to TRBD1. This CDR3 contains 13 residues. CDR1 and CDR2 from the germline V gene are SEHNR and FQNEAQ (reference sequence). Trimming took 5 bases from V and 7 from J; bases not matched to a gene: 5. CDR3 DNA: TGTGCCAGCAGCCCCGGGACAGGGCCGACCCAGTACTTC. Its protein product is CASSPGTGPTQYF.

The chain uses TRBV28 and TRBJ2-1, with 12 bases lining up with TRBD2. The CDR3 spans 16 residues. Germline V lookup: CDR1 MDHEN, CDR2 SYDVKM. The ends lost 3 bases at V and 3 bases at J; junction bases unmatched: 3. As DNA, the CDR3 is TGTGCCAGCAGTTTGGAGACTAGCGGGAGCTACAATGAGCAGTTCTTC. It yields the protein CASSLETSGSYNEQFF.

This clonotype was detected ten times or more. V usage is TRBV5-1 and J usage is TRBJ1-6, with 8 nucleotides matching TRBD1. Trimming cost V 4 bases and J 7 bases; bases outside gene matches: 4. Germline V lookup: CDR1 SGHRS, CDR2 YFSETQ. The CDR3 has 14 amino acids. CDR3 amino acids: CASSRTGFNSPLHF. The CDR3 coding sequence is TGCGCCAGCAGCAGGACAGGGTTCAATTCACCCCTCCACTTT.

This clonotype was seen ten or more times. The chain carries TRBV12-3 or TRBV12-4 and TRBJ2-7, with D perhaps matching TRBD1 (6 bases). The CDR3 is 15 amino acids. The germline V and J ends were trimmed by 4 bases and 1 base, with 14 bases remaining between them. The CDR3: CASSSNRERSYEQYF. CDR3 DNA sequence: TGTGCCAGCAGTTCCAACAGGGAGCGGTCCTACGAGCAGTACTTC.

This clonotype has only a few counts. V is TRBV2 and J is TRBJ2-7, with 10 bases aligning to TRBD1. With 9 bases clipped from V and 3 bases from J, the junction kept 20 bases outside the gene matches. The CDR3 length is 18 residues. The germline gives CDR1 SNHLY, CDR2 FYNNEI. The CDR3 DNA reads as TGTGCCAGTGTTACCGGGACAGGGGTCACTTCCATATACTACGAGCAGTACTTC. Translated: CASVTGTGVTSIYYEQYF.